This T cell receptor beta chain stems from a study of T cells in Graves' hyperthyroidism and ophthalmopathy. Overall study findings and caveats: Most thyroid-expanded clonotypes above 0.001 were also found in blood. Median prediction lead before ophthalmopathy onset was roughly 6 months with the model.

This clonotype turned up a few times. The antigen is not known. Fresh 10 ml peripheral blood yielded PBMCs. The germline V gene encodes CDR1 LNHNV and CDR2 YYDKDF (reference sequence). CDR3 length: 14 residues. V was trimmed by 8 bases and J by 0 bases, leaving 11 bases between them. From RNA transcripts, TCR beta CDR3 regions were amplified. The HTBI primer set drove a first-round RT-PCR of the TCR CDR3. Using its own MiXCR run on the multiplex PCR reads, TCRdb lists one record per CDR3 protein. The table lists 300,000 to 500,000 distinct CDR3 sequences, under 15% of them singletons. The genes are TRBV15 and TRBJ1-5; D might be TRBD1 (5 bases). The material sequenced was blood. The sequence derives from a woman aged 25 to 45 with Graves' hyperthyroidism. CDR3 nucleotide sequence: TGTGCCACCTTCGACAGTTATAGCAATCAGCCCCAGCATTTT. Amino acid sequence: CATFDSYSNQPQHF.